A single count supports the clone carrying this T cell receptor beta chain. What it binds is not known. The PCR had 60 Vbeta and 13 Jbeta primers. Sequenced by immunoSEQ multiplex PCR; TCRdb stores in-frame clones only, minus some. The sample lists 130,000 or so clones, 80% to 90% occurring once. The germline V gene has CDR1 SQVTM and CDR2 ANQGSEA. Trimming stripped 7 bases from V and 6 bases from J, with 9 bases between. This CDR3 is 11 amino acids long. The sample originates from a study of cytomegalovirus exposure and HLA in healthy donors. Study results and limitations: Among immune exposure information, only CMV serostatus was available.

The TCR was taken from a woman younger than 35 in good health and CMV-seropositive. J is TRBJ2-2 and V is TRBV29-1; D is perhaps TRBD1 (5 bases). Sequenced: PBMCs. CDR3: CSARVSGELFF. In nucleotides, the CDR3 is TGCAGCGCCAGGGTTTCCGGGGAGCTGTTTTTT.